This T cell receptor beta chain stems from a study of OX40 agonist ivuxolimab in advanced cancers. Whole-study findings and limits: Circulating CD4+ and CD8+ T cells showed clonal expansion by week 6 at 0.1 to 3.0 mg/kg.

Data came from immunoSEQ multiplex PCR; TCRdb stores just in-frame clones and leaves some out. The table lists roughly 40,000 clones, 80% to 90% of them singletons. The germline V gene encodes CDR1 LGHNT and CDR2 FRNRAP. The CDR3 loop spans 18 amino acids. V was trimmed by 4 bases and J by 1 base, leaving 19 bases between them. Comment on this clone: Its target is unknown.

The clonotype comes from an adult with an advanced solid tumor such as melanoma, head and neck, liver or kidney cancer. Material: CD4+ or CD8+ T cells sorted from blood, obtained in a trial of the OX40 agonist ivuxolimab. The genes are TRBV12-5 and TRBJ2-2; D possibly corresponds to TRBD2 (6 bases). CDR3 protein: CASGSLPRGSGNTGELFF. The CDR3, as DNA: TGTGCTAGTGGTTCCCTCCCCCGGGGTAGCGGGAACACCGGGGAGCTGTTTTTT.